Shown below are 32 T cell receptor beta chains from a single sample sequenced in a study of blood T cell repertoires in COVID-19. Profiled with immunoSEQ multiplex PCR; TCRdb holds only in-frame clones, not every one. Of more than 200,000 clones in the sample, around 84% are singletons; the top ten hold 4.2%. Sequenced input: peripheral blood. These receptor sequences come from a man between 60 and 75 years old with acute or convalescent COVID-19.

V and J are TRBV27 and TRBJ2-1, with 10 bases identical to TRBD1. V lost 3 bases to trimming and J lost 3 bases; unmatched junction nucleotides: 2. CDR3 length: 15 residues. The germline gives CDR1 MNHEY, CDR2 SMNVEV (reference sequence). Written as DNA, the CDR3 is TGTGCCAGCAGTTTGGGACAGGGGCTCTACAATGAGCAGTTCTTC. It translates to CASSLGQGLYNEQFF.

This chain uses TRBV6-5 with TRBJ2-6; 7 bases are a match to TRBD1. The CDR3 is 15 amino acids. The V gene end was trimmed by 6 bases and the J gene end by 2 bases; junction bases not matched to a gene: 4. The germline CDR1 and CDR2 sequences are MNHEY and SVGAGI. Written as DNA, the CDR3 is TGTGCCAGCAGGTCGACAGGGACTGGGGCCAACGTCCTGACTTTC. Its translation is CASRSTGTGANVLTF.

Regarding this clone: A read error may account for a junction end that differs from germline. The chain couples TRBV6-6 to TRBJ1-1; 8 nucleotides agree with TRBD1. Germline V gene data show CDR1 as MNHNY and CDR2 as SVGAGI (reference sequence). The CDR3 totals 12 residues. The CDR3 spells CASRSGQGLVYF. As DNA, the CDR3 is TGTGCCAGCAGATCCGGACAGGGCCTCGTCTACTTT.

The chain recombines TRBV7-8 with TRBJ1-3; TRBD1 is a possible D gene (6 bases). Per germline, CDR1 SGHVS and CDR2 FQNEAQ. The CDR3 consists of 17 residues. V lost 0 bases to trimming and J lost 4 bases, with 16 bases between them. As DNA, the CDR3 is TGTGCCAGCAGCTTAGCGAGTCGGGGGGCGAGAGGAAACACCATATATTTT. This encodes CASSLASRGARGNTIYF.

The CDR3, as DNA: TGCGCCAGCCAGAGCGGGGGGGCGAACACCGGGGAGCTGTTTTTT. The encoded protein is CASQSGGANTGELFF. The V gene is TRBV4-1, the J gene TRBJ2-2; 10 bases are a match to TRBD2. The CDR3 totals 15 residues. V trimming: 8 bases; J trimming: 0 bases; junction bases outside the gene matches: 3. CDR1 and CDR2 (germline): MGHRA, YSYEKL.

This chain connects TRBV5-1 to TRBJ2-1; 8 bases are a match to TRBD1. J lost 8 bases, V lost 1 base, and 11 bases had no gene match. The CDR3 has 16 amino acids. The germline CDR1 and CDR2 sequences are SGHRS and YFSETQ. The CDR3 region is CASSLWGTGLSDEQFF. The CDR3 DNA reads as TGCGCCAGCAGCTTGTGGGGGACAGGACTAAGCGATGAGCAGTTCTTC.

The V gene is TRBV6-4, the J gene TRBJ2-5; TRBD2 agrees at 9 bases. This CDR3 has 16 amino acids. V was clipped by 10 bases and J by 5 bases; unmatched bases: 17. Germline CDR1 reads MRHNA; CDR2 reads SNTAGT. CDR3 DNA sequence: TGTGCCATCGAGGGCGGGAGGGCAACCAGGGGGGAGACCCAGTACTTC. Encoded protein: CAIEGGRATRGETQYF.

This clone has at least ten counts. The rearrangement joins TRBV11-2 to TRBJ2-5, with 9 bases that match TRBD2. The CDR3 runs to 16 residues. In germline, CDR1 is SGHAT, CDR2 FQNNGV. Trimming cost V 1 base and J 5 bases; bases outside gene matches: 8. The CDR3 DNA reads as TGTGCCAGCAGCTTAGGAGGTAGCGGGAGTTCGGAGACCCAGTACTTC. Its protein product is CASSLGGSGSSETQYF.

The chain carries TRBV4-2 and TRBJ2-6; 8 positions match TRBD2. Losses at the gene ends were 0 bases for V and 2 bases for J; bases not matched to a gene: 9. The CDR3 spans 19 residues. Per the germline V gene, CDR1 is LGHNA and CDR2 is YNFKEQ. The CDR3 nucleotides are TGTGCCAGCAGCCAAGAGGGCGGGGGGATCGGACCTGGGGCCAACGTCCTGACTTTC. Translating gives CASSQEGGGIGPGANVLTF.

CDR3 residues: CAWRGRGGGRVSPLHF. CDR3 nucleotides: TGTGCCTGGAGGGGCCGGGGGGGCGGTCGGGTTTCACCCCTCCACTTT. V is TRBV30 and J is TRBJ1-6; D is perhaps TRBD1 (6 bases). Germline lookup yields CDR1 GTSNPN and CDR2 SVGIG (reference sequence). CDR3 length: 16 amino acids. V lost 3 bases to trimming and J lost 9 bases, with 21 bases between them. The variable domain in full, completed from reference TRBV30 and TRBJ1-6, reads SQTIHQWPATLVQPVGSPLSLECTVEGTSNPNLYWYRQAAGRGLQLLFYSVGIGQISSEVPQNLSASRPQDRQFILSSKKLLLSDSGFYLCAWRGRGGGRVSPLHFGNGTRLTVT.

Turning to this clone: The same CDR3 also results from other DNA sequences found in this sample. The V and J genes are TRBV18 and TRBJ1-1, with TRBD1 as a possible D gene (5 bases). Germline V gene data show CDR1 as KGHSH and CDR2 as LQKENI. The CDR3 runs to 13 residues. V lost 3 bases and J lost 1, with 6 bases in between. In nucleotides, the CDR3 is TGTGCCAGCTCACCCCAGGGGAACACTGAAGCTTTCTTT. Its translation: CASSPQGNTEAFF.

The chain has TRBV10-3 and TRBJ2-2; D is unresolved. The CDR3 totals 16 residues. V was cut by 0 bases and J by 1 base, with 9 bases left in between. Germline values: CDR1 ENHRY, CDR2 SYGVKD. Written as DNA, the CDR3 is TGTGCCATCAGTGAGTCGGGCGCAGGGAACACCGGGGAGCTGTTTTTT. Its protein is CAISESGAGNTGELFF.

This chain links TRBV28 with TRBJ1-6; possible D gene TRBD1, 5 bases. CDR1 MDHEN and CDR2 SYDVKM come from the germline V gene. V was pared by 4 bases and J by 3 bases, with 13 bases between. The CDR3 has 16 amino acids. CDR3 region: CASSYRSRGYNSPLHF. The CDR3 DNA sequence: TGTGCCAGCAGTTACAGGTCAAGGGGCTATAATTCACCCCTCCACTTT.

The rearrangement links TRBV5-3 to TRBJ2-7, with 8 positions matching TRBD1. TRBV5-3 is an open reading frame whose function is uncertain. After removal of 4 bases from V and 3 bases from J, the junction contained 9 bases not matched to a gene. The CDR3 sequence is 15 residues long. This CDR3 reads CARSPTGVDFYEQYF. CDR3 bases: TGTGCCAGAAGCCCGACAGGGGTAGATTTCTACGAGCAGTACTTC.

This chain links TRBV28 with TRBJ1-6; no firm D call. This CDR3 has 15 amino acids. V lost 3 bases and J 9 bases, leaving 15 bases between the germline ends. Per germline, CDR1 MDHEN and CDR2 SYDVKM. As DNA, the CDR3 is TGTGCCAGCAGTTTGGATCCGAAATCGGGTTCACCCCTCCACTTT. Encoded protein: CASSLDPKSGSPLHF.

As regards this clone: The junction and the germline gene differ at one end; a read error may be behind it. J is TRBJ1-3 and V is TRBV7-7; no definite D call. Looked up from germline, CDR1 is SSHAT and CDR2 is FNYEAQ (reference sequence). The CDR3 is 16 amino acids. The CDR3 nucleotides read TGTGCTAGCAGTCCCGGTGACGCCGGGTCTGGAAACACCATATATTTT. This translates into CASSPGDAGSGNTIYF.

The CDR3 sequence: CASSNGNGYEQYF. CDR3 DNA sequence: TGCGCCAGCAGCAACGGAAACGGGTACGAGCAGTACTTC. The genes are TRBV5-1 and TRBJ2-7; no clear D. Trimming removed 4 bases from V and 4 bases from J, with 12 bases in between. Germline CDR1 and CDR2: SGHRS and YFSETQ. There are 13 residues in the CDR3. Based on the CDR3 plus reference TRBV5-1 and TRBJ2-7, the full variable domain is KAGVTQTPRYLIKTRGQQVTLSCSPISGHRSVSWYQQTPGQGLQFLFEYFSETQRNKGNFPGRFSGRQFSNSRSEMNVSTLELGDSALYLCASSNGNGYEQYFGPGTRLTVT.

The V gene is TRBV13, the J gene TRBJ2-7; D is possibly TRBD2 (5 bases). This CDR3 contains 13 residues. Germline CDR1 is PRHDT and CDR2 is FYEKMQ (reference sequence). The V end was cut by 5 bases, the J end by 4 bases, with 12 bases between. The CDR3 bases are TGTGCCAGCAGCCGGACTCGAGTGTACGAGCAGTACTTC. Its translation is CASSRTRVYEQYF.

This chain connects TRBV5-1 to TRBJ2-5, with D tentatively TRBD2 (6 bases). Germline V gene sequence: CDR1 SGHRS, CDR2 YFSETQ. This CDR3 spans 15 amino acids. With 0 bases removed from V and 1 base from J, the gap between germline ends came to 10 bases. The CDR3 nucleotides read TGCGCCAGCAGCTTGGTTGGGGACTTCCAAGAGACCCAGTACTTC. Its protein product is CASSLVGDFQETQYF.

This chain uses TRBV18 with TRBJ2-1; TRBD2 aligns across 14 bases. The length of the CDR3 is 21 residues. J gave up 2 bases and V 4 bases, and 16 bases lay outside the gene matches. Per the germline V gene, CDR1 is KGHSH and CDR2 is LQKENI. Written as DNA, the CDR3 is TGTGCCAGCTCACACAGGGGCGCTGGGACTAGCGGGAGTGGAGCCTACAATGAGCAGTTCTTC. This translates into CASSHRGAGTSGSGAYNEQFF. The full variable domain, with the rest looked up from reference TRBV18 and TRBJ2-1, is NAGVMQNPRHLVRRRGQEARLRCSPMKGHSHVYWYRQLPEEGLKFMVYLQKENIIDESGMPKERFSAEFPKEGPSILRIQQVVRGDSAAYFCASSHRGAGTSGSGAYNEQFFGPGTRLTVL.

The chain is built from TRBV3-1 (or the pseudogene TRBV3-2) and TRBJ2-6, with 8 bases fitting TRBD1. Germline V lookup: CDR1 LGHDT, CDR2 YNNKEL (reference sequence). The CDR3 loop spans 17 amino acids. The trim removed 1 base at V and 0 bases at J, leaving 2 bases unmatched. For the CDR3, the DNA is TGTGCCAGCAGCCAAGTCGGACAGGGCTCTGGGGCCAACGTCCTGACTTTC. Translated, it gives CASSQVGQGSGANVLTF.

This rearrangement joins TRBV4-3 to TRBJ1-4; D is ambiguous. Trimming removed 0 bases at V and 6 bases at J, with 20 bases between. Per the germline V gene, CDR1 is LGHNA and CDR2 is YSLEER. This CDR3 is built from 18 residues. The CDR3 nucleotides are TGCGCCAGCAGCCAAGATCTCCCCTCGAGGGTCCGGGATGAAAAACTGTTTTTT. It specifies CASSQDLPSRVRDEKLFF.

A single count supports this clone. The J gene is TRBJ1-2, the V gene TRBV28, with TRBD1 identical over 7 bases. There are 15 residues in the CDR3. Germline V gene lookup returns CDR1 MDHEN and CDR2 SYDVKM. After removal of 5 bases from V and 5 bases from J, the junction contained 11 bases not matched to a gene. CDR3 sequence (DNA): TGTGCCAGCAGTCTCGACAGGGTGGAGGTATATGGCTACACCTTC. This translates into CASSLDRVEVYGYTF.

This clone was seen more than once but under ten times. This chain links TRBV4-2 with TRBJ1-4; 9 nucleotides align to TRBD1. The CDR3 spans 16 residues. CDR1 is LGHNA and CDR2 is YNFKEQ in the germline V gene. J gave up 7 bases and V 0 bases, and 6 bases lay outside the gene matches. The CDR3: CASSQDQGTGSEKLFF. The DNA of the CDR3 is TGTGCCAGCAGCCAAGATCAGGGGACAGGGAGTGAAAAACTGTTTTTT.

CDR3 sequence reads: CASSPTQGSSYEQYF. The CDR3 DNA reads TGTGCCAGCAGCCCCACACAGGGTAGCTCCTACGAGCAGTACTTC. J is TRBJ2-7 and V is TRBV5-4, with a tentative D call TRBD1 (6 bases). V lost 4 bases and J lost 0, with 14 bases in between. Germline V gene lookup returns CDR1 SGHNT and CDR2 YYREEE (reference sequence). The CDR3 sequence is 15 residues long. The full variable domain, with the rest looked up from reference TRBV5-4 and TRBJ2-7, is ETGVTQSPTHLIKTRGQQVTLRCSSQSGHNTVSWYQQALGQGPQFIFQYYREEENGRGNFPPRFSGLQFPNYSSELNVNALELDDSALYLCASSPTQGSSYEQYFGPGTRLTVT.

Here the CDR3 reads CASRQMPAVYEQYF. The CDR3 nucleotides read TGTGCCAGCAGGCAGATGCCCGCGGTCTACGAGCAGTACTTC. The chain has TRBV6-5 and TRBJ2-7, with D uncertain. Germline V gene sequence: CDR1 MNHEY, CDR2 SVGAGI. The CDR3 extends over 14 amino acids. V shed 6 bases and J shed 3 bases, with 15 bases lying between them.

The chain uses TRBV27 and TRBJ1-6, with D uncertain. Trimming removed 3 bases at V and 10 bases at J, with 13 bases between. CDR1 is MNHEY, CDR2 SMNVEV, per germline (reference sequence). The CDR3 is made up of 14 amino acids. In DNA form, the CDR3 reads TGTGCCAGCAGTTTGAAAGGACGGGAGTCACCCCTCCACTTT. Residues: CASSLKGRESPLHF.

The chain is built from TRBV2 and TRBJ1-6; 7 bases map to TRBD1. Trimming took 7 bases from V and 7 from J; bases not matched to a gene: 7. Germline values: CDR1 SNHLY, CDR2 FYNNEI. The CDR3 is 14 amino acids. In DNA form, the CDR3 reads TGTGCCAGCAAAGAAACGGGACAGAATTCACCCCTCCACTTT. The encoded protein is CASKETGQNSPLHF.

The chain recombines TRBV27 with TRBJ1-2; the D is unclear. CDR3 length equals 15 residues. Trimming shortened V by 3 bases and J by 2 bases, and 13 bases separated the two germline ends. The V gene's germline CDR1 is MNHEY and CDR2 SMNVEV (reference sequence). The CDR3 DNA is TGTGCCAGCAGTTTGTACGCAGCGACCAACTATGGCTACACCTTC. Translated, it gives CASSLYAATNYGYTF.

The CDR3, as DNA: TGCGCCAGCAGCCCAGGGACAGGGTCCCTCTATGGCTACACCTTC. Translated: CASSPGTGSLYGYTF. This chain joins TRBV4-1 and TRBJ1-2; 9 bases align to TRBD1. Per the germline V gene, CDR1 is MGHRA and CDR2 is YSYEKL. This CDR3 region has 15 residues. Germline trimming cut 4 bases from V and 4 bases from J; bases unmatched to any gene: 7.

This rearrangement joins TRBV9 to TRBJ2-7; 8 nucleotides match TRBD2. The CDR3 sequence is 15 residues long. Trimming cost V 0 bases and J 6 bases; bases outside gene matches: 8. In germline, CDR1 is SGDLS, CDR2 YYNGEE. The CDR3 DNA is TGTGCCAGCAGCGTAGGGGCGGGAGGTTCGCGCGAGCAGTACTTC. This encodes CASSVGAGGSREQYF.

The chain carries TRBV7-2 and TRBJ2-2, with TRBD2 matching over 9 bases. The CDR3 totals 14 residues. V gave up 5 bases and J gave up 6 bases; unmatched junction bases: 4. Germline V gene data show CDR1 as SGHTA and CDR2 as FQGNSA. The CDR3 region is CASSRTSVAGELFF. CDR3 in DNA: TGTGCCAGCAGCCGGACTAGCGTGGCCGGGGAGCTGTTTTTT.